These 14 T cell receptor beta chains were sequenced from one sample in a study of blood T cell repertoires in COVID-19. Assay used: immunoSEQ multiplex PCR; TCRdb lists only in-frame clones, some missing. The data show more than 150,000 clones, with roughly 80% seen just once and more than 5.5% held by the top ten. Specimen: peripheral blood. The receptor source for this set is a human donor in a cohort sampled during active COVID-19.

The chain links TRBV9 to TRBJ2-2; the D gene is possibly TRBD2 (5 bases). With 6 bases removed from V and 4 bases from J, the gap between germline ends came to 13 bases. Looked up from germline, CDR1 is SGDLS and CDR2 is YYNGEE. The CDR3 sequence is 14 residues long. CDR3 amino acids: CASMIGDGTGELFF. The DNA of the CDR3 is TGTGCCAGCATGATCGGGGATGGCACCGGGGAGCTGTTTTTT. Filled out from reference TRBV9 and TRBJ2-2, the complete variable domain reads DSGVTQTPKHLITATGQRVTLRCSPRSGDLSVYWYQQSLDQGLQFLIQYYNGEERAKGNILERFSAQQFPDLHSELNLSSLELGDSALYFCASMIGDGTGELFFGEGSRLTVL.

Note on this clone: Other nucleotide sequences from this sample produce the same CDR3. The chain uses TRBV7-9 and TRBJ2-3; D gene unclear. The CDR3 has 15 amino acids. Trimming removed 0 bases at V and 1 base at J, with 8 bases between. Per the germline V gene, CDR1 is SEHNR and CDR2 is FQNEAQ (reference sequence). CDR3 protein: CASSLAPGGTDTQYF. The CDR3 nucleotides are TGTGCCAGCAGCTTAGCTCCGGGTGGCACAGATACGCAGTATTTT.

The V call is TRBV5-4, the J call TRBJ1-6; D possibly corresponds to TRBD1 (5 bases). This CDR3 has 16 amino acids. The V gene lost 1 base and the J gene lost 5 bases, with 13 bases spanning the gap. From germline, CDR1 is SGHNT and CDR2 YYREEE (reference sequence). CDR3 protein: CASSLRAGPNNSPLHF. In DNA, the CDR3 is TGTGCCAGCAGCTTGCGGGCGGGGCCGAATAATTCACCCCTCCACTTT.

This sequence joins TRBV29-1 and TRBJ1-2, with a tentative D call TRBD1 (6 bases). V shed 4 bases and J shed 7 bases, with 16 bases lying between them. Germline V gene lookup returns CDR1 SQVTM and CDR2 ANQGSEA. The CDR3 runs to 13 residues. For the CDR3, the DNA is TGCAGCGTTGTGGCCAGGGGTACCGCTGGCTACACCTTC. Its protein is CSVVARGTAGYTF.

The CDR3 region is CAWSVTGTEQYF. CDR3 DNA sequence: TGTGCCTGGAGTGTGACAGGAACCGAGCAGTACTTC. The rearrangement links TRBV30 to TRBJ2-7; TRBD1 might be the D (6 bases). Germline V gene data show CDR1 as GTSNPN and CDR2 as SVGIG (reference sequence). Trimming took off 0 bases at V and 6 bases at J, with 9 bases between the two ends. The CDR3 is made up of 12 amino acids.

This chain uses TRBV5-4 with TRBJ1-2, with D tentatively TRBD1 (5 bases). Germline V gene data show CDR1 as SGHNT and CDR2 as YYREEE (reference sequence). V was shortened by 5 bases and J by 1 base, with 12 bases between the two germline ends. There are 14 residues in the CDR3. The CDR3 loop reads CASRRGSGNYGYTF. The CDR3 DNA follows: TGTGCCAGCAGAAGGGGTTCCGGTAACTATGGCTACACCTTC.

V is TRBV3-1 (or the pseudogene TRBV3-2) and J is TRBJ1-2; 8 bases map to TRBD1. CDR1 is LGHDT, CDR2 YNNKEL, per germline (reference sequence). Germline trimming cut 0 bases from V and 8 bases from J; bases unmatched to any gene: 8. This CDR3 is built from 15 residues. Here the CDR3 reads CASSQDEDRDRGYTF. The DNA for the CDR3 is TGTGCCAGCAGCCAAGACGAGGACAGGGACCGCGGCTACACCTTC.

V and J are TRBV5-8 and TRBJ1-2; possible D gene TRBD1, 5 bases. CDR1 and CDR2 (germline): SGHTS, YDEGEE. The CDR3 runs to 14 residues. The germline V and J ends were trimmed by 4 bases and 2 bases, with 12 bases remaining between them. CDR3 sequence reads: CASSRPRGNYGYTF. DNA for the CDR3: TGTGCCAGCAGCCGACCTCGGGGGAACTATGGCTACACCTTC.

V gene TRBV10-1 combines with J gene TRBJ2-7; tentatively, D is TRBD1 (6 bases). There are 13 residues in the CDR3. Trimming removed 0 bases from V and 4 bases from J, with 7 bases in between. Germline V lookup: CDR1 WNHNN, CDR2 SYGVQD (reference sequence). The CDR3 sequence: CASSESRGYEQYF. The CDR3 nucleotides are TGCGCCAGCAGTGAGTCGAGGGGGTACGAGCAGTACTTC.

This chain connects TRBV4-2 to TRBJ2-1, with TRBD2 matching over 7 bases. Trimming took 0 bases from V and 4 from J; bases not matched to a gene: 12. The germline CDR1 and CDR2 sequences are LGHNA and YNFKEQ. CDR3 length: 18 amino acids. The CDR3 bases are TGTGCCAGCAGCCAAGAGAAATCGTCGGCTAGCGGATACAATGAGCAGTTCTTC. Protein product: CASSQEKSSASGYNEQFF.

The V gene is TRBV2, the J gene TRBJ1-2, with a weak D call TRBD1 (5 bases). The length of the CDR3 is 13 residues. V was trimmed by 0 bases and J by 4 bases, leaving 6 bases between them. Germline V gives CDR1 SNHLY, CDR2 FYNNEI. The CDR3 sequence: CASSEADTYGYTF. The CDR3 DNA follows: TGTGCCAGCAGTGAAGCGGACACCTATGGCTACACCTTC.

The V call is TRBV27, the J call TRBJ2-7, with 9 bases identical to TRBD2. Germline-derived CDR1 and CDR2 are MNHEY and SMNVEV (reference sequence). This CDR3 contains 14 residues. V was pared by 4 bases and J by 5 bases, with 6 bases of the junction left unmatched. The CDR3 nucleotides read TGTGCCAGCAGTTCCAGCGCGGGGGGGCACGAGCAGTACTTC. Translated, it gives CASSSSAGGHEQYF.

V and J are TRBV13 and TRBJ1-2, with 8 bases fitting TRBD1. CDR1 and CDR2 from the germline V gene are PRHDT and FYEKMQ (reference sequence). This CDR3 has 15 amino acids. J was trimmed by 5 bases and V by 4 bases; bases with no gene match: 9. The CDR3 bases are TGTGCCAGCAGCTCGGATAGCGACAGGGGATATGGCTACACCTTC. Amino acids: CASSSDSDRGYGYTF.

Concerning this clone itself: This CDR3 is also generated by other DNA sequences in the sample. This chain connects TRBV11-1 to TRBJ2-7; the D is unclear. CDR1 is SGHAT, CDR2 FQDESV, per germline (reference sequence). V shed 1 base and J shed 4 bases, with 8 bases lying between them. The CDR3 is made up of 13 amino acids. Here the CDR3 reads CASSLGAPYEQYF. CDR3 DNA: TGTGCCAGCAGCTTAGGGGCACCGTACGAGCAGTACTTC.